Described below is a single TCR beta chain sequence and its context. The antigen remains unidentified. This specimen belongs to a study of identifying expanded T cells in peripheral blood. The assay was immunoSEQ multiplex PCR, and TCRdb's table has in-frame clones only and misses some. This table holds 100,000 to 150,000 clones, around 88% found once. Regarding the study as a whole: Over two and four weeks, about 17 and 20 clones changed, versus approximately 1.1 between replicates. Clone count variance between roughly 2-week samples rose with total template count.

Germline V CDR1 and CDR2: MNHEY, SMNVEV (reference sequence). Between the trimmed V and J ends, which lost 7 bases and 3 bases, there was a span of 18 bases. The CDR3 is 15 amino acids. The chain links TRBV27 to TRBJ1-2; D is undetermined. Sequenced material: blood. This TCR came from a person aged 18 to 69 in good health. Written as DNA, the CDR3 is TGTGCCAGCACCGACCCGGGCAGGATGGACTATGGCTACACCTTC. Translated, it gives CASTDPGRMDYGYTF.